Listed below are T cell receptor beta chains from one sample, sequenced in a study of CD8+ T cells in alopecia areata. Clones were sequenced by immunoSEQ multiplex PCR, and TCRdb holds only the in-frame ones, with some missing. The data show about 180,000 clones, 40% to 55% seen once. This specimen was CD8+ T cells sorted from blood, taken around week 52, from a patient treated with tofacitinib. Source of these receptors: a human donor with alopecia areata. Both conserved end residues are part of each CDR3. The D gene is left open where the match is weak. Some rows mark clone size as missing; the rest say once, few, many or name a class of expanded clone.

j_call d_call v_call clone_size cdr3_nt cdr3_aa
TRBJ2-7 - TRBV10-2 once TGCGCCAGCAGTGAGCAACGGGGCATCTCCTACGAGCAGTACTTC CASSEQRGISYEQYF
TRBJ2-5 - TRBV11-2 - TGTGCCAGCAGCTTAGTCGGGGGGCCCGAGACCCAGTACTTC CASSLVGGPETQYF
TRBJ2-2 - TRBV11-2 - TGTGCCAGCAGCTTAGATGATCCCACCGCCGGGGAGCTGTTTTTT CASSLDDPTAGELFF
TRBJ2-1 TRBD1 TRBV2 few TGTGCCAGCAGGATAACAAGACAGGGAAATGAGCAGTTCTTC CASRITRQGNEQFF
TRBJ2-3 - TRBV6-5 - TGTGCCAGCAGCGGCAGGGGCACAGATACGCAGTATTTT CASSGRGTDTQYF
TRBJ2-1 - TRBV25-1 - TGTGCCAGCAGTGACCACCCACTAACCGAGCAGTTCTTC CASSDHPLTEQFF
TRBJ2-7 - TRBV20-1 few TGCAGTGCTATCTGGGGAGACGAGCAGTACTTC CSAIWGDEQYF
TRBJ1-2 TRBD1 TRBV6-5 few TGTGCCAGCAGCCAGGGACAGGGGCTGGGCTACACCTTC CASSQGQGLGYTF
TRBJ2-7 TRBD1 TRBV5-6 - TGTGCCAGCAGCTTGGAGGGACAGGGGTACCACGAGCAGTACTTC CASSLEGQGYHEQYF
TRBJ1-1 - TRBV29-1 - TGCAGCGTTGTAGGGCAGGGGAGCACTGAAGCTTTCTTT CSVVGQGSTEAFF
TRBJ2-5 TRBD2 TRBV30 - TGTGCCTGGAGTCTAGCGGGGGGGTCACAAGAGACCCAGTACTTC CAWSLAGGSQETQYF
TRBJ2-5 - TRBV6-5 few TGTGCCAGCAGTTTCCTGGAGGGCATTACCCAGTACTTC CASSFLEGITQYF
TRBJ2-7 - TRBV4-1 - TGCGCCAGCAGCCAAGATCCAGGACTTCCCTACGAGCAGTACTTC CASSQDPGLPYEQYF
TRBJ2-1 - TRBV11-1 - TGTGCCAGCAGCTTAGGTAGGGCCAGATTCTACAATGAGCAGTTCTTC CASSLGRARFYNEQFF
TRBJ1-2 - TRBV30 few TGTGCCTGGGACGAGAACTATGGCTACACCTTC CAWDENYGYTF
TRBJ1-1 - TRBV11-2 many TGTGCCAGCACTACGAACACTGAAGCTTTCTTT CASTTNTEAFF
TRBJ1-5 - TRBV30 - TGTGCCTGGAGTAACAGCAATCAGCCCCAGCATTTT CAWSNSNQPQHF
TRBJ2-7 - TRBV6-5 - TGTGCCAGCGGCCCAGGGGGGGCTTACGAGCAGTACTTC CASGPGGAYEQYF
TRBJ2-4 - TRBV7-2 - TGTGCCAGCAGCTTAGTTGCAGCCGGAGAAAACATTCAGTACTTC CASSLVAAGENIQYF
TRBJ2-2 TRBD2 TRBV27 - TGTGCCAGCAGTCCCCTGGGAGGGGCCGGGGAGCTGTTTTTT CASSPLGGAGELFF
TRBJ2-3 - TRBV7-9 - TGTGCCAGCAGCCCCGACCGGGAAGAAGCTACGCAGTATTTT CASSPDREEATQYF
TRBJ1-4 - TRBV30 - TGTGCCGGGGAGGGGTTGTCAACTAATGAAAAACTGTTTTTT CAGEGLSTNEKLFF
TRBJ1-2 TRBD1 TRBV30 - TGTGCCGGGACAGGGCTGGCCATCGGGGGCTACACCTTC CAGTGLAIGGYTF
TRBJ2-1 - TRBV20-1 - TGCAGTGGACTAGAGAATGAGCAGTTCTTC CSGLENEQFF
TRBJ1-3 - TRBV29-1 - TGCAGCGTTGCTGCAGGTGAGGCTGGAAACACCATATATTTT CSVAAGEAGNTIYF
TRBJ2-1 - TRBV25-1 - TGTGCCAGCAGTGAATTTGGGGAATATCTGTCCTACAATGAGCAGTTCTTC CASSEFGEYLSYNEQFF
TRBJ1-6 TRBD1 TRBV7-8 - TGTGCCAGCAGCACCCGGGACAGTGATTCACCCCTCCACTTT CASSTRDSDSPLHF
TRBJ1-1 - TRBV10-3 few TGTGCCATCAGTGTGGGAGGGTCAAGGACTGAAGCTTTCTTT CAISVGGSRTEAFF
TRBJ1-6 - TRBV2 many TGTGCCAGCAGTGACAGGGATGAAAATTCACCCCTCCACTTT CASSDRDENSPLHF
TRBJ2-2 - TRBV5-1 - TGCGCCAGCAGCCCTCCGGACAGATTGAACACCGGGGAGCTGTTTTTT CASSPPDRLNTGELFF
TRBJ2-1 - TRBV7-3 - TGTGCCAGCAGCCCCTGGGGCGGGGATACCTACAATGAGCAGTTCTTC CASSPWGGDTYNEQFF
TRBJ2-5 TRBD1 TRBV7-2 - TGTGCCAGCAGCCCAGCACAGGGGTGGGAGACCCAGTACTTC CASSPAQGWETQYF
TRBJ2-5 TRBD1 TRBV10-3 - TGTGCCTCCGCGACAGGGTGGGAGACCCAGTACTTC CASATGWETQYF
TRBJ2-1 - TRBV14 few TGTGCCAGCAGCCAAGCTGGGTATATCAACAATGAGCAGTTCTTC CASSQAGYINNEQFF
TRBJ2-1 - TRBV19 - TGTGCCAGTAGTATAATTAGGGGTCAGGGTGAGCAGTTCTTC CASSIIRGQGEQFF
TRBJ1-6 TRBD1 TRBV5-6 - TGTGCCAGCACCTTCGGGACAGGGGATTCACCCCTCCACTTT CASTFGTGDSPLHF